This T cell receptor beta chain was captured by sequencing in a study of T cell repertoires in cytomegalovirus infection. Study summary: Alongside well-studied HLA-B-restricted CMV epitopes, recently identified HLA-C-restricted CMV epitopes were also used. Study-level findings and limits: Clonotypes of TCR beta that were HLA-C-restricted and CMV-specific dominated the ex vivo response. Summed public TCR beta family frequency identified CMV carriers bearing the relevant HLA.

Trimming shortened V by 4 bases and J by 7 bases, and 14 bases separated the two germline ends. The CDR3 has 14 residues. The germline V gene has CDR1 MNHEY and CDR2 SVGEGT. TCRdb reprocessed the reads via MiXCR and lists one record per CDR3 protein. The repertoire holds some 920,000 distinct CDR3 sequences, with roughly a third as singletons. In regard to this clonotype: The antigen is unknown.

Material: cultured CD8+ T cells from PBMCs, obtained from culture after CMV antigen stimulation. V and J are TRBV6-2 or TRBV6-3 and TRBJ2-1; either TRBD1 or TRBD2 may supply D (6 bases each). This sequence originates from a human donor in good health (CMV status not recorded). Some clones in this sample may be carry-over from other donors' samples. CDR3 sequence reads: CASSLTGAWNEQFF. In DNA form, the CDR3 reads TGTGCCAGCAGTTTAACGGGGGCGTGGAATGAGCAGTTCTTC.